A single TCR beta chain is shown here with its context. V shed 3 bases and J 0 bases; nucleotides not matched to a gene: 9. The CDR3 consists of 17 residues. Germline loops: CDR1 SGHNT, CDR2 YYREEE (reference sequence). This sample stems from a study of T cell changes during pregnancy in multiple sclerosis. TCRdb's table, derived via immunoSEQ multiplex PCR, lists solely in-frame clones and lacks some. Among about 79,000 clones listed, roughly 93% were seen once. The chain uses TRBV5-4 and TRBJ2-5, with 9 bases that match TRBD2. The sequencing used peripheral blood, collected in the second trimester of pregnancy. This clonotype originated in a female donor in good health, enrolled as a control in a pregnancy study. The chain's CDR3 is CASSSTGSGGYQETQYF. The CDR3 DNA reads as TGTGCCAGCAGCTCCACGGGTAGCGGGGGCTACCAAGAGACCCAGTACTTC.